These 21 T cell receptor beta chains were all obtained from the same sample, sequenced in a study of persistence of HIV-infected CD4 T cells. These receptors have no identified antigens. Lysates of CMV-infected fibroblasts at 10 ug/mL stimulated these cells. Sorted nonresponding memory CD4+ T cells were CD40L-negative, CD69-negative, CD45RO-high. The libraries were made with immunoSEQ version 4 in survey mode. Sequenced by immunoSEQ multiplex PCR; TCRdb stores in-frame clones only, minus some. The table has 46,000 or so clones, about 81% seen once. The sequences come from CD4+ T cells sorted from PBMCs after roughly 17-hour stimulation, collected from a patient who received antiretroviral therapy. Source of these receptors: an adult man with HIV who was CMV-seropositive.

V and J are TRBV3-1 (or the pseudogene TRBV3-2) and TRBJ1-1; D unclear. This CDR3 spans 13 amino acids. V was trimmed by 2 bases and J by 7 bases, leaving 11 bases between them. Germline CDR1 is LGHDT and CDR2 is YNNKEL (reference sequence). CDR3 amino acids: CASSQLGQGEAFF. In nucleotides, the CDR3 is TGTGCCAGCAGCCAATTAGGGCAAGGTGAAGCTTTCTTT.

This chain links TRBV30 with TRBJ1-5; 8 bases are a match to TRBD1. The CDR3 consists of 13 residues. Trimming removed 3 bases from V and 5 bases from J; junction bases left unmatched: 3. Germline loops: CDR1 GTSNPN, CDR2 SVGIG (reference sequence). The CDR3 loop reads CAWRGQVDQPQHF. The CDR3 DNA reads TGTGCCTGGAGGGGACAGGTGGATCAGCCCCAGCATTTT.

This clone appeared once. The chain uses TRBV20-1 and TRBJ2-7; D is undetermined. This CDR3 has 10 amino acids. With 4 bases removed from V and 3 bases from J, the gap between germline ends came to 4 bases. The V gene's germline CDR1 is DFQATT and CDR2 SNEGSKA (reference sequence). CDR3: CSAILYEQYF. In DNA, the CDR3 is TGCAGTGCTATACTCTACGAGCAGTACTTC.

The J gene is TRBJ2-1, the V gene TRBV5-1, with a possible D match to TRBD1 (5 bases). Deletions cut 0 bases from V and 4 bases from J, with 11 bases between. This CDR3 comprises 15 residues. The germline gives CDR1 SGHRS, CDR2 YFSETQ. CDR3 DNA: TGCGCCAGCAGCTTGGCCGGCGACAGTTACAATGAGCAGTTCTTC. Protein product: CASSLAGDSYNEQFF. Complete variable domain (other parts from reference TRBV5-1 and TRBJ2-1): KAGVTQTPRYLIKTRGQQVTLSCSPISGHRSVSWYQQTPGQGLQFLFEYFSETQRNKGNFPGRFSGRQFSNSRSEMNVSTLELGDSALYLCASSLAGDSYNEQFFGPGTRLTVL.

The V and J genes are TRBV27 and TRBJ1-3; D remains ambiguous. The CDR3 totals 15 residues. The V end was cut by 3 bases, the J end by 1 base, with 10 bases between. The germline CDR1 and CDR2 sequences are MNHEY and SMNVEV (reference sequence). CDR3 region: CASSLVLGSGNTIYF. CDR3 DNA sequence: TGTGCCAGCAGTTTGGTCCTGGGTTCTGGAAACACCATATATTTT.

The rearrangement joins TRBV20-1 to TRBJ1-5; D may be TRBD1 (6 bases). V lost 3 bases and J lost 5, with 14 bases in between. The germline gives CDR1 DFQATT, CDR2 SNEGSKA (reference sequence). CDR3 length: 14 amino acids. The CDR3 sequence is CSASPGTQDQPQHF. CDR3 in DNA: TGCAGTGCTAGTCCCGGGACACAAGATCAGCCCCAGCATTTT.

This clone was detected only once. The rearrangement uses TRBV7-2 and TRBJ1-2, with no clear D. The CDR3 sequence is 13 residues long. V lost 1 base, J lost 8 bases, and 11 bases lay in between. CDR1 and CDR2 from the germline V gene are SGHTA and FQGNSA. CDR3 loop: CASSLDPGVGYTF. The DNA for the CDR3 is TGTGCCAGCAGCTTAGACCCGGGTGTGGGCTACACCTTC.

This clone was counted a few times. The V gene is TRBV5-1, the J gene TRBJ1-2; possible D gene TRBD1, 5 bases. The CDR3 length is 14 residues. Trimming shortened V by 2 bases and J by 7 bases, and 15 bases separated the two germline ends. Germline lookup yields CDR1 SGHRS and CDR2 YFSETQ. The CDR3 protein is CASSLTQGRGGYTF. DNA of the CDR3: TGCGCCAGCAGCTTAACGCAGGGTAGGGGTGGCTACACCTTC.

J is TRBJ1-1 and V is TRBV6-5, with 7 bases lining up with TRBD1. The CDR3 has 15 residues. After removal of 2 bases from V and 2 bases from J, the junction contained 5 bases not matched to a gene. In germline, CDR1 is MNHEY, CDR2 SVGAGI. CDR3 bases: TGTGCCAGCAGTTACGGCGCAGGGGGAAACACTGAAGCTTTCTTT. Protein sequence: CASSYGAGGNTEAFF.

V gene TRBV4-1 combines with J gene TRBJ1-2; D is ambiguous. V was cut by 0 bases and J by 6 bases, with 5 bases left in between. From germline, CDR1 is MGHRA and CDR2 YSYEKL. CDR3 length: 12 residues. The CDR3 DNA reads as TGCGCCAGCAGCCAAGACCCACATGGCTACACCTTC. Amino acid sequence: CASSQDPHGYTF.

The rearrangement uses TRBV14 and TRBJ2-3; a possible D gene is TRBD1 (6 bases). The V end lost 4 bases, the J end lost 0 bases, and 17 bases lay between the germline ends. The CDR3 consists of 17 residues. Germline CDR1 reads SGHDN; CDR2 reads FVKESK. This chain's CDR3 is CASSLFKDSSSTDTQYF. The CDR3 nucleotides are TGTGCCAGCAGCCTGTTCAAGGACAGCTCTAGCACAGATACGCAGTATTTT.

V and J are TRBV4-3 and TRBJ2-5; D unresolved. CDR1 and CDR2 from the germline V gene are LGHNA and YSLEER. Trimming left V 0 bases short and J 0 bases short, with 8 bases between. The CDR3 loop spans 15 amino acids. CDR3 residues: CASSQDRQYQETQYF. The DNA for the CDR3 is TGCGCCAGCAGCCAAGATCGCCAGTACCAAGAGACCCAGTACTTC.

J is TRBJ1-2 and V is TRBV30; a possible D gene is TRBD1 (5 bases). Germline loops: CDR1 GTSNPN, CDR2 SVGIG (reference sequence). The CDR3 contains 14 residues. Trimming took 4 bases from V and 2 from J, leaving 14 bases between them. Written as DNA, the CDR3 is TGTGCCTGGACCTCTCCGGGGGGGAACTATGGCTACACCTTC. Amino acid sequence: CAWTSPGGNYGYTF.

This chain links TRBV5-1 with TRBJ2-3; D remains unclear. This CDR3 has 17 residues. Trimming took off 0 bases at V and 4 bases at J, with 18 bases between the two ends. The germline V gene encodes CDR1 SGHRS and CDR2 YFSETQ. CDR3 amino acids: CASSLALSGSSPDTQYF. In nucleotides, the CDR3 is TGCGCCAGCAGCTTGGCCCTCTCGGGCAGTTCCCCAGATACGCAGTATTTT.

V is TRBV6-5 and J is TRBJ2-1; a possible D gene is TRBD1 (6 bases). CDR1 is MNHEY, CDR2 SVGAGI, per germline. This CDR3 contains 14 residues. V lost 7 bases to trimming and J lost 3 bases, with 13 bases between them. CDR3 residues: CASKGVADYNEQFF. CDR3 DNA: TGTGCCAGCAAGGGGGTAGCAGACTACAATGAGCAGTTCTTC.

This clone has more than one count but fewer than ten. The chain is built from TRBV27 and TRBJ2-7; 11 bases are a match to TRBD2. CDR1 and CDR2 from the germline V gene are MNHEY and SMNVEV (reference sequence). V shed 0 bases, J shed 12 bases, and the junction held 13 bases outside the gene matches. The CDR3 is 16 amino acids. In DNA form, the CDR3 reads TGTGCCAGCAGTTTATCGCCTGGAACTAGCGGGAGCGGGCGGTACTTC. Translating it yields CASSLSPGTSGSGRYF.

The V and J genes are TRBV5-1 and TRBJ2-7; D is possibly TRBD1 (5 bases). V was shortened by 2 bases and J by 0 bases, with 12 bases between the two germline ends. Germline V gene sequence: CDR1 SGHRS, CDR2 YFSETQ. The CDR3 sequence is 15 residues long. CDR3 sequence: CASSLEGAHSYEQYF. The CDR3 DNA sequence: TGCGCCAGCAGCTTAGAAGGGGCTCACTCCTACGAGCAGTACTTC.

V usage is TRBV20-1 and J usage is TRBJ1-5; D might be TRBD1 (6 bases). In germline, CDR1 is DFQATT, CDR2 SNEGSKA (reference sequence). Trimming left V 3 bases short and J 2 bases short, with 23 bases between. The CDR3 loop spans 18 amino acids. CDR3 DNA sequence: TGCAGTGCTAGTTTCACCGGGGGGCGCGGGTTTGGCAATCAGCCCCAGCATTTT. Its translation: CSASFTGGRGFGNQPQHF.

The CDR3 spells CASAGASYEQYF. DNA of the CDR3: TGCGCCAGCGCGGGGGCCTCCTACGAGCAGTACTTC. The genes are TRBV5-1 and TRBJ2-7; D is perhaps TRBD2 (7 bases). The CDR3 sequence is 12 residues long. Trimming pared 7 bases from V and 0 bases from J, leaving 8 bases between. Per the germline V gene, CDR1 is SGHRS and CDR2 is YFSETQ. The entire variable domain, with the rest obtained from reference TRBV5-1 and TRBJ2-7, is as follows: KAGVTQTPRYLIKTRGQQVTLSCSPISGHRSVSWYQQTPGQGLQFLFEYFSETQRNKGNFPGRFSGRQFSNSRSEMNVSTLELGDSALYLCASAGASYEQYFGPGTRLTVT.

V is TRBV6-2 or TRBV6-3 and J is TRBJ1-2; D is unclear. The CDR3 totals 13 residues. CDR1 is MNHEY and CDR2 is SVGEGT in the germline V gene. Trimming stripped 2 bases from V and 4 bases from J, with 8 bases between. CDR3 in DNA: TGTGCCAGCAGTTACGACGTTCGCTATGGCTACACCTTC. This encodes CASSYDVRYGYTF.

The chain joins TRBV4-3 to TRBJ2-1; no firm D call. Germline V gene sequence: CDR1 LGHNA, CDR2 YSLEER. Trimming took 0 bases from V and 5 from J, leaving 11 bases between them. CDR3 length: 15 amino acids. This chain's CDR3 is CASSQDRARNNEQFF. CDR3 coding DNA: TGCGCCAGCAGCCAAGATCGGGCTAGGAACAATGAGCAGTTCTTC.